What follows are 13 T cell receptor beta chains derived from one specimen sequenced in a study of cytomegalovirus exposure and HLA in healthy donors. Amplification used 60 Vbeta primers and 13 Jbeta primers. Using immunoSEQ multiplex PCR, the repertoire was profiled, and TCRdb retains in-frame clones only, with some absent. The sample has about 190,000 clones, 81% seen once; the top ten hold about 1.7%. Sequencing was carried out using PBMCs. Receptor source: a man in his late teens or twenties in good health and CMV-seronegative.

This clone was recorded a few times. This sequence joins TRBV5-3 and TRBJ2-5; D may be TRBD1 (6 bases). TRBV5-3 is recorded as an ORF, its role being uncertain. Trimming stripped 1 base from V and 3 bases from J, with 10 bases between. CDR3 length: 14 amino acids. The CDR3 is CARSLRQDKETQYF. CDR3 nucleotides: TGTGCCAGAAGCTTGCGACAGGATAAAGAGACCCAGTACTTC.

About this clone: One junction end disagrees with the germline gene, perhaps due to a read error. In the same sample, other DNA sequences code for this CDR3. V gene TRBV5-1 combines with J gene TRBJ1-2; 7 bases are a match to TRBD1. Germline CDR1 reads SGHRS; CDR2 reads YFSETQ. The CDR3 consists of 15 residues. In DNA form, the CDR3 reads TGCGCCAGCAGCTTTGACAGGGTTGGAACCCATGGCTACACTTTC. It yields the protein CASSFDRVGTHGYTF.

The rearrangement uses TRBV5-1 and TRBJ2-3; no clear D gene. The CDR3 covers 16 residues. Trimming stripped 2 bases from V and 0 bases from J, with 13 bases between. In germline, CDR1 is SGHRS, CDR2 YFSETQ. The CDR3: CASSFQRRPSTDTQYF. The CDR3, as DNA: TGCGCCAGCAGCTTCCAACGGCGGCCTAGCACAGATACGCAGTATTTT.

This clone was recorded once. V usage is TRBV19 and J usage is TRBJ1-4, with TRBD1 identical over 7 bases. Per the germline V gene, CDR1 is LNHDA and CDR2 is SQIVND (reference sequence). V trimming: 0 bases; J trimming: 8 bases; junction bases outside the gene matches: 6. CDR3 size: 15 residues. The CDR3 DNA is TGTGCCAGTAGTATAGAGACAGGGCGGGACGAAAAACTGTTTTTT. Translated, it gives CASSIETGRDEKLFF.

This clone was counted a few times. This chain joins TRBV5-4 and TRBJ2-7; perhaps TRBD2 as D (5 bases). V lost 0 bases and J lost 1, with 14 bases in between. The germline CDR1 and CDR2 sequences are SGHNT and YYREEE (reference sequence). This CDR3 is 16 amino acids long. CDR3 coding DNA: TGTGCCAGCAGCTTGGATTTACTAGTTTCATCCTACGAGCAGTACTTC. This codes for CASSLDLLVSSYEQYF.

The chain has TRBV5-1 and TRBJ2-1; the match to TRBD2 covers 11 bases. The CDR3 length is 14 residues. V lost 7 bases and J lost 6; bases outside the gene matches: 6. CDR1 is SGHRS, CDR2 YFSETQ, per germline. The CDR3 spells CASGTSGSANEQFF. The DNA of the CDR3 is TGCGCCAGCGGCACTAGCGGGAGTGCCAATGAGCAGTTCTTC.

The chain has TRBV7-8 and TRBJ2-5; TRBD2 matches at 7 bases. With 3 bases clipped from V and 4 bases from J, the junction kept 14 bases outside the gene matches. CDR1 SGHVS and CDR2 FQNEAQ come from the germline V gene. The CDR3 runs to 17 residues. This CDR3 is CASSFSPRGRAGETQYF. The CDR3 bases are TGTGCCAGCAGCTTCTCACCACGGGGGAGGGCTGGAGAGACCCAGTACTTC.

The rearrangement links TRBV7-9 to TRBJ2-3; 8 bases fit TRBD2. The trim removed 2 bases at V and 4 bases at J, leaving 5 bases unmatched. The CDR3 sequence is 15 residues long. From germline, CDR1 is SEHNR and CDR2 FQNEAQ (reference sequence). CDR3 DNA sequence: TGTGCCAGCAGCTTAACGGGGGGGAACCCAGATACGCAGTATTTT. This gives the protein CASSLTGGNPDTQYF.

This chain connects TRBV7-8 to TRBJ1-1; a possible D gene is TRBD1 (5 bases). Trimming removed 3 bases at V and 2 bases at J, with 16 bases between. CDR3 length equals 16 residues. Germline loops: CDR1 SGHVS, CDR2 FQNEAQ. CDR3 nucleotides: TGTGCCAGCAGCTTGGGGGAGGGGTTTAGTAACACTGAAGCTTTCTTT. Translated, it gives CASSLGEGFSNTEAFF.

This clone was observed a few times. This chain uses TRBV5-4 with TRBJ2-7, with a weak D call TRBD2 (5 bases). Per the germline V gene, CDR1 is SGHNT and CDR2 is YYREEE (reference sequence). Between the trimmed V and J ends, which lost 4 bases and 3 bases, there was a span of 8 bases. This CDR3 region has 12 residues. The CDR3 DNA follows: TGTGCCAGCAGCAGGACTGGCTACGAGCAGTACTTC. Translated: CASSRTGYEQYF.

The chain couples TRBV28 to TRBJ2-3; D is unresolved. The germline V and J ends were trimmed by 3 bases and 0 bases, with 10 bases remaining between them. The germline V gene encodes CDR1 MDHEN and CDR2 SYDVKM. The CDR3 length is 15 residues. The chain's CDR3 is CASSFLPTSTDTQYF. The CDR3 bases are TGTGCCAGCAGTTTTCTCCCAACTAGCACAGATACGCAGTATTTT.

The V and J genes are TRBV9 and TRBJ1-6; possible D gene TRBD1, 5 bases. The CDR3 has 13 amino acids. The V gene lost 4 bases and the J gene lost 9 bases, with 11 bases spanning the gap. Germline assignment: CDR1 SGDLS and CDR2 YYNGEE. CDR3 residues: CASSPGGVSPLHF. CDR3 DNA: TGTGCCAGCAGCCCAGGAGGGGTTTCACCCCTCCACTTT.

The rearrangement joins TRBV4-3 to TRBJ2-7; D might be TRBD1 (5 bases). The V end was cut by 0 bases, the J end by 2 bases, with 8 bases between. Per the germline V gene, CDR1 is LGHNA and CDR2 is YSLEER. The CDR3 spans 14 residues. CDR3 sequence: CASSQETQAYEQYF. The CDR3 nucleotides read TGCGCCAGCAGCCAAGAGACACAGGCCTACGAGCAGTACTTC.